This TCR beta chain derives from a study of blood T cells in healthy people across ages. Germline-derived CDR1 and CDR2 are SNHLY and FYNNEI. The length of the CDR3 is 15 residues. With 7 bases removed from V and 8 bases from J, the gap between germline ends came to 20 bases. This clonotype has only a few counts. What it binds is not known. Study-wide findings and caveats: A greater number of naive CD4+ cells and higher diversity distinguished long-lived donors from aged donors. Estimated diversity across one million T cells was deemed an underestimate.

The extraction recovered at least 6 micrograms of total RNA per sample. The use of a sample-barcoded 5' primer and a J-beta primer mix characterized a second PCR of roughly 6 to 11 cycles. Tagging of each cDNA molecule was performed by a template-switch adaptor with 12 random nucleotides. Each CDR3 protein gets one entry after TCRdb re-called the 5' RACE reads with MiXCR. Of 850,000 to 1,100,000 distinct CDR3 sequences in the sample, around two fifths are singletons; the top ten hold about 12%. This sequence originates from a man between 18 and 35 years old in good health. Sequenced: blood. The gene calls are TRBV2 and TRBJ1-4; tentative D call: TRBD1 (6 bases). The DNA for the CDR3 is TGTGCCAGCAATAAAGGACAGTCGCTGGTGGAAAAACTGTTTTTT. This codes for CASNKGQSLVEKLFF. The full variable domain, in which reference TRBV2 and TRBJ1-4 provide the parts outside the CDR3, is EPEVTQTPSHQVTQMGQEVILRCVPISNHLYFYWYRQILGQKVEFLVSFYNNEISEKSEIFDDQFSVERPDGSNFTLKIRSTKLEDSAMYFCASNKGQSLVEKLFFGSGTQLSVL.